These T cell receptor beta chains were read from a single sample in a study of beta chain features in type 1 diabetes. Assay: immunoSEQ multiplex PCR; the TCRdb copy retains only in-frame clones and omits some. The sample gives about 930,000 clones, 15% to 20% of which show up once; 0.02% to 0.03% is in the top ten. The sequencing input was naive CD4+ T cells from blood. Receptors originate from a woman between 18 and 29 years old in good health. Both conserved end residues are trimmed from each CDR3. The D gene is left open where the match is weak.

TRBJ2-3,TRBV10-3,TRBD2,AIRGGSTDTQY
TRBJ2-2,TRBV5-1,.,ASGRGGTNTGELF
TRBJ2-7,TRBV6-5,TRBD2,ASSYGSSGSYEQY
TRBJ2-5,TRBV20-1,.,SARWETQY
TRBJ2-3,TRBV7-9,TRBD2,ASRILAGVMDTQY
TRBJ2-7,TRBV11-2,TRBD2,ASSSYTSDEQY
TRBJ2-1,TRBV10-3,TRBD2,AISVGGSTIEQF
TRBJ2-1,TRBV5-1,TRBD2,ASSLVRESYNEQF
TRBJ2-7,TRBV28,TRBD1,ASSLKGQGSYEQY
TRBJ2-3,TRBV6-1,.,ASSEGASDTQY
TRBJ1-4,TRBV7-8,TRBD1,ASSRGTGGFSNEKLF
TRBJ1-5,TRBV6-1,.,ASSLKGISNQPQH
TRBJ2-3,TRBV7-9,.,ASSLLGGTTDTQY
TRBJ2-1,TRBV21-1,.,ASRIETGHNEQF
TRBJ2-7,TRBV6-5,TRBD1,ASSNAGQEY
TRBJ2-5,TRBV7-3,TRBD2,ASSLNLDASGKETQY
TRBJ2-7,TRBV18,.,ASSAKRRAEQY
TRBJ2-6,TRBV7-8,.,ASSFTGANVLT
TRBJ2-1,TRBV9,.,ASSVGNTDYNEQF
TRBJ2-1,TRBV18,.,ASSPAGQSSYNEQF
TRBJ1-2,TRBV18,TRBD1,ASSPLSTGQGNYGYT
TRBJ2-5,TRBV5-1,TRBD1,ASSGNRGHSETQY
TRBJ2-5,TRBV20-1,TRBD2,RTGTSGTN
TRBJ1-1,TRBV6-6,.,ASSYGGTTEAF
TRBJ2-1,TRBV18,.,ASSALIGAYNEQF
TRBJ1-5,TRBV10-3,TRBD1,AISEGQASNSNQPQH
TRBJ2-3,TRBV10-3,TRBD2,AISESSGTDTQY
TRBJ2-7,TRBV6-5,TRBD2,ASSYSGAGASYEQY
TRBJ2-7,TRBV18,.,ASSPAGTLYYEQY
TRBJ2-3,TRBV7-8,TRBD2,ASSLARGGSLTDTQY
TRBJ2-7,TRBV15,.,ATSPRLDGEQY
TRBJ2-1,TRBV7-9,.,ASSLGVTRNNEQF
TRBJ2-5,TRBV5-6,.,ASSRTAGKETQY
TRBJ1-1,TRBV25-1,.,ASSQSNTEAF
TRBJ1-1,TRBV6-5,.,ASSLGRIEAF
TRBJ2-1,TRBV7-2,.,ASSLARDYNEQF
TRBJ2-2,TRBV6-7,TRBD2,ASSYKRECPGELF
TRBJ1-1,TRBV5-1,TRBD1,ASSATGGALLAEAF
TRBJ2-7,TRBV29-1,.,SVRPGQQSYEQY
TRBJ1-1,TRBV29-1,.,SVRAVNMNTEAF
TRBJ1-2,TRBV7-9,.,ASSSRGPPDYGYT